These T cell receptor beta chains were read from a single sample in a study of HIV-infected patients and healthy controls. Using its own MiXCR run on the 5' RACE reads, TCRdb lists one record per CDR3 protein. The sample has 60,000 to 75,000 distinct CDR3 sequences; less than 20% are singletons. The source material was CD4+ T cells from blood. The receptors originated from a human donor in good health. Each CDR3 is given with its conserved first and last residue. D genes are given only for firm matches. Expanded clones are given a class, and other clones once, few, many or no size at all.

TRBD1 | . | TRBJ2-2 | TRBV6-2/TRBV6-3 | TGTGCCAGCAGCTCCAATGGACAGGGGCCCGGGGAGCTGTTTTTT | CASSSNGQGPGELFF
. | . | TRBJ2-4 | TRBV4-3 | TGCGCCAGCAGCCAACAAACCGGGACACAAAACATTCAGTACTTC | CASSQQTGTQNIQYF
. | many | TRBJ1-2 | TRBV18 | TGTGCCAGCTCACCACTCTGGGACCCTAACTATGGCTACACCTTC | CASSPLWDPNYGYTF
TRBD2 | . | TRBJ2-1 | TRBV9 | TGTGCCAGCAGCGTAGATAGCGGGATTTACAATGAGCAGTTCTTC | CASSVDSGIYNEQFF
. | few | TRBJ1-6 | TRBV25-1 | TGTGCCAGCAGTGAATCAGAGACGTTGCGGAATTCACCCCTCCACTTT | CASSESETLRNSPLHF
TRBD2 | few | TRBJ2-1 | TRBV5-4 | TGTGCCAGCAGCCTACCTGGACTAGCGGGGGACAATGAGCAGTTCTTC | CASSLPGLAGDNEQFF
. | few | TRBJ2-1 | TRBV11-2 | TGTGCCAGCAGCTTCGTCCGGGAGAAAGCGAATGAGCAGTTCTTC | CASSFVREKANEQFF
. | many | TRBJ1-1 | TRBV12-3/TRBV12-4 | TGTGCCAGCACGGGAACTGAAGCTTTCTTT | CASTGTEAFF
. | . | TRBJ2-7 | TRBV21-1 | TGTGCCAGCAGCAAGCCAGCCGGGGAGCAGTACTTC | CASSKPAGEQYF
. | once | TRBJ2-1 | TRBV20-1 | TGCAGTGCTAGAGTGGCCTCCTCCTACAATGAGCAGTTCTTC | CSARVASSYNEQFF
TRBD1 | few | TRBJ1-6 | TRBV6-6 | TGTGCCAGCAGGGGGGACAGAAGCTCCTATAATTCACCCCTCCACTTT | CASRGDRSSYNSPLHF
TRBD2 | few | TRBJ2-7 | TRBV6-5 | TGTGCCAGCAGTTTAGCGGGAGGGCCGGGGGAGCAGTACTTC | CASSLAGGPGEQYF
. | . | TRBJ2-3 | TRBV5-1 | TGCGCCAGCAAGGGGCAAACTAGCACAGATACGCAGTATTTT | CASKGQTSTDTQYF
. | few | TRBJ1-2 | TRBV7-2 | TGTGCCAGCACCCTCGATCGGATTCCCGGCTTC | CASTLDRIPGF
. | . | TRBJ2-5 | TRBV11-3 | TGTGCCAGCAGCGCGACCGGGGTGTACCAAGAGACCCAGTACTTC | CASSATGVYQETQYF
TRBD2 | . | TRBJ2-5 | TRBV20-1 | TGCAGTGCTGATGCAGTTAGCGGGGGGAAACAAGAGACCCAGTACTTC | CSADAVSGGKQETQYF
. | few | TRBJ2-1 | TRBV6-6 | TGTGCCAGCAAGGGCGGGGACGCCTACAATGAGCAGTTCTTC | CASKGGDAYNEQFF
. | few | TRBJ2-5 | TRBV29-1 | TGCAGCGTTGAAGATTGGTCCGGGGAAGAGACCCAGTACTTC | CSVEDWSGEETQYF
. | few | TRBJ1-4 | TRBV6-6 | TGTGCCAGCAGTTACGAATTGATGGTGGGGGAAAAACTGTTTTTT | CASSYELMVGEKLFF
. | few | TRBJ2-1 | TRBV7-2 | TGTGCCAGCAGCTTAGATGGGGCGATCCGTTTAAATGAGCAGTTCTTC | CASSLDGAIRLNEQFF
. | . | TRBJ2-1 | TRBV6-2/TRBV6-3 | TGTGCCAGCACCTTCCGGACTGTCACTAACAATGAGCAGTTCTTC | CASTFRTVTNNEQFF
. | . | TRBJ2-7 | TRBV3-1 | TGTGCCAGCAGCCAAGGGGCAGTAACCTACGAGCAGTACTTC | CASSQGAVTYEQYF
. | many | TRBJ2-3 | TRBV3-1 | TGTGCCAGCAGCCATCGAGGACAGAAATCAGATACGCAGTATTTT | CASSHRGQKSDTQYF
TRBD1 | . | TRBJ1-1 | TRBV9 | TGTGCCAGCAGCGCCAGGACAGGGGAGTACACTGAAGCTTTCTTT | CASSARTGEYTEAFF
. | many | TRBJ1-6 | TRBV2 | TGTGCCAGCAGTGGCGGGGGCAACTCACCCCTCCACTTT | CASSGGGNSPLHF
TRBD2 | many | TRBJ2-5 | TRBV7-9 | TGTGCCAGCAGCTCCGGATCGGCGGGGGGCCAAGAGACCCAGTACTTC | CASSSGSAGGQETQYF
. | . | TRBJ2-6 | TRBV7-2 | TGTGCCAGCAGCTACGGGGGCTCTGGGGCCAACGTCCTGACTTTC | CASSYGGSGANVLTF
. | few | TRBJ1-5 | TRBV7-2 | TGTGCCAGCAGCCCGCGTACCGGGCAGACCCTACAGCCCCAGCATTTT | CASSPRTGQTLQPQHF
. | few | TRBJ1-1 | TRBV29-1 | TGCAGCGTTGCGGGACAACCAAACACTGAAGCTTTCTTT | CSVAGQPNTEAFF
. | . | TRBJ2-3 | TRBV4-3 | TGCGCCAGCAGCCGGGGGACTGGCGCAGATACGCAGTATTTT | CASSRGTGADTQYF
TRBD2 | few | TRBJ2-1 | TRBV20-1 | TGCAGTACAAGACTAGCTCAGTTCTTC | CSTRLAQFF
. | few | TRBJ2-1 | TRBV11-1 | TGTGCCAGCAGCCTGCTAGGGGGGCTTTTTTACAATGAGCAGTTCTTC | CASSLLGGLFYNEQFF
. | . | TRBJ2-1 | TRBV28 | TGTGCCAGCAGACCGGGTCCCTCCTACAATGAGCAGTTCTTC | CASRPGPSYNEQFF
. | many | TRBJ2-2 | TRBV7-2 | TGTGCCAGCAGCTTAGCGCTTCCGGGGGCGATCACCGGGGAGCTGTTTTTT | CASSLALPGAITGELFF
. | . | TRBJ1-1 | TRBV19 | TGTGCCAGTAGTACCCAGATGAACACTGAAGCTTTCTTT | CASSTQMNTEAFF
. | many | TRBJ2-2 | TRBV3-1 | TGTGCCAGCAGCCCCCTTATGTCCGGGGAGCTGTTTTTT | CASSPLMSGELFF
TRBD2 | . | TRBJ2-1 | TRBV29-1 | TGCAGCGTTCGGCGGGGGTTTGAGCAGAATGAGCAGTTCTTC | CSVRRGFEQNEQFF
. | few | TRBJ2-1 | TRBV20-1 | TGCAGTGCTAGAAAAACAGGGTCCTACAATGAGCAGTTCTTC | CSARKTGSYNEQFF
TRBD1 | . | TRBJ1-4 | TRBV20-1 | TGCAGTGCTTCCAGACAGGGGGCGATGGCTAATGAAAAACTGTTTTTT | CSASRQGAMANEKLFF
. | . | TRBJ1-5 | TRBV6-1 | TGTGCCAGCAACCTGGACATAATGATGAGCAATCAGCCCCAGCATTTT | CASNLDIMMSNQPQHF
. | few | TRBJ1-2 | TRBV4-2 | TGTGCCAGCAGCCAGACCAGTCCATATGGCTACACCTTC | CASSQTSPYGYTF
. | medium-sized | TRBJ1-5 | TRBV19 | TGTGCCAGTAGTACCGGGGTCAATCAGCCCCAGCATTTT | CASSTGVNQPQHF
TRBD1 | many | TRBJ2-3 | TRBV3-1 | TGTGCCAGCAGACCCGGGACAGGGGGCGGAGATACGCAGTATTTT | CASRPGTGGGDTQYF
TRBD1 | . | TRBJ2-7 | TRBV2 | TGTGCCAGCAGTCCCGGGACAGCCCTCTACGAGCAGTACTTC | CASSPGTALYEQYF
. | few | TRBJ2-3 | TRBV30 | TGTGCCTGGAGTGTTGGCTGGAGGGGACAGCCTAGCACAGATACGCAGTATTTT | CAWSVGWRGQPSTDTQYF
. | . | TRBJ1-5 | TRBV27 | TGTGCCAGCAGTTTAACAGCTAATCAGCCCCAGCATTTT | CASSLTANQPQHF
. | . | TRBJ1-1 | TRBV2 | TGTGCCGGCAAACTTCGATCGAACACTGAAGCTTTCTTT | CAGKLRSNTEAFF
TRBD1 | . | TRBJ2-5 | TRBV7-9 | TGTGCCAGCAGCTTAGGACAGGGAGAGACCCAGTACTTC | CASSLGQGETQYF
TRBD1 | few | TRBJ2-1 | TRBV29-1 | TGCAGCGTCGAGCGACAGGGGGCTTTCACTGAGCAGTTCTTC | CSVERQGAFTEQFF
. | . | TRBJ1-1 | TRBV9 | TGTGCCAGCAGCTACGGAAGCCCTAACACTGAAGCTTTCTTT | CASSYGSPNTEAFF
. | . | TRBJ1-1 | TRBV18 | TGTGCCAGCTCACCACCGCGGGGACGGGACACTGAAGCTTTCTTT | CASSPPRGRDTEAFF
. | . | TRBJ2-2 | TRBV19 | TGTGCCAGTAAGGGACAAGGCGGGAGTAAGGCCGGGGAGCTGTTTTTT | CASKGQGGSKAGELFF
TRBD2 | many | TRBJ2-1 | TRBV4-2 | TGTGCCAGCAGCCATGGACTAGCGGACCCATACAATGAGCAGTTCTTC | CASSHGLADPYNEQFF
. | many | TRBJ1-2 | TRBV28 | TGTGCCACCCGAGCCTCTCCGGGGATCGATGGCTACACCTTC | CATRASPGIDGYTF
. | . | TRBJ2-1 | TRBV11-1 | TGTGCCAGCAGCCCCTGGGGGCTAGATGATGAGCAGTTCTTC | CASSPWGLDDEQFF
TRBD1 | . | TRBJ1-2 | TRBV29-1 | TGCAGCGTTGAGGCTCTGGGACAGGGAAATGGCTACACCTTC | CSVEALGQGNGYTF
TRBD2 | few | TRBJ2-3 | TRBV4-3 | TGCGCCAGCAGCCCCTACCCTAGCGGGGCAGATACGCAGTATTTT | CASSPYPSGADTQYF
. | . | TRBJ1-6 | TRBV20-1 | TGCAGTGCTAGAGATGGGGGAGGGTATAATTCACCCCTCCACTTT | CSARDGGGYNSPLHF
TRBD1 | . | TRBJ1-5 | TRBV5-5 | TGTGCCAGCAGCCGACAGGGAGGAGATCAGCCCCAGCATTTT | CASSRQGGDQPQHF